This T cell receptor beta chain was captured by sequencing in a study of regulatory T cells in long-lasting Graves disease. Broader study findings: Those with persistent Graves' had less TCR diversity than newly diagnosed patients.

This clonotype was seen a handful of times. Antigen: not known. The germline CDR1 and CDR2 sequences are SGHDT and YYEEEE. V was clipped by 1 base and J by 4 bases; unmatched bases: 4. The CDR3 totals 16 residues. Building of the TCR beta libraries involved iRepertoire HTBI primers and Arm-PCR of CDR3 regions. TCRdb itself ran the multiplex PCR reads through MiXCR, one entry per CDR3 protein. The sample has around 500,000 distinct CDR3 sequences; around 12% are singletons. Time point specified: newly diagnosed GD, antithyroid drugs for less than 3 months. Scientists built the TCR library using RNA that was extracted from PBMCs. These same data were also listed under a study on T cells in Graves' hyperthyroidism and ophthalmopathy. This second study notes: The definition of stable Graves' hyperthyroidism was no ophthalmopathy progression within 18 months. Hyperthyroidism was newly diagnosed in patients aged 18 to 65 (duration under 2 months). Thyroid ultrasound and orbital computed tomography, with clinical symptoms and serum thyroxine and TRAb, informed diagnoses.

This receptor was identified in a woman aged 25 to 39 with Graves disease. The starting material was peripheral blood mononuclear cells (PBMCs), obtained at new diagnosis, from a patient treated with antithyroid drugs. The gene calls are TRBV5-6 and TRBJ2-5, with TRBD2 matching over 13 bases. CDR3 nucleotides: TGTGCCAGCAGCTTGAGGAGACTAGCGGGAGGAGAGACCCAGTACTTC. This encodes CASSLRRLAGGETQYF.